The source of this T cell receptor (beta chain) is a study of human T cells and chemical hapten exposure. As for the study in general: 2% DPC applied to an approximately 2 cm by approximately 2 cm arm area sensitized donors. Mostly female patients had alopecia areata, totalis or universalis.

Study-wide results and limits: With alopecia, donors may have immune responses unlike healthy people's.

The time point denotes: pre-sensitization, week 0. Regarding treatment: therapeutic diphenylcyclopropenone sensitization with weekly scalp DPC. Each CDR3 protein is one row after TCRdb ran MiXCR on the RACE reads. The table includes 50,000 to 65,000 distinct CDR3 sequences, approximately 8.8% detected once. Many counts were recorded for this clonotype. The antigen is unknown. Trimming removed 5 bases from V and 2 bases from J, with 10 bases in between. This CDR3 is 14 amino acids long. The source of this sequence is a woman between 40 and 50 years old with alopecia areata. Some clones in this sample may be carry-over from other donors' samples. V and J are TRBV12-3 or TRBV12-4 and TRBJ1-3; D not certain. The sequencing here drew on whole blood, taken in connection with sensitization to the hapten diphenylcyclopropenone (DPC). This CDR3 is CASSKGVAGNTIYF. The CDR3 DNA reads TGTGCCAGCAGTAAGGGAGTGGCTGGAAACACCATATATTTT.